Below, 14 T cell receptor beta chains from the same sample are listed, as sequenced in a study of T cells in Graves' hyperthyroidism and ophthalmopathy. Authors of the study amplified TCR beta CDR3 regions from RNA transcripts. Primed by the HTBI set, a first-round RT-PCR was run on the TCR CDR3. TCRdb fed the multiplex PCR reads into MiXCR, producing one record per CDR3 protein. The table has fewer than 850,000 distinct CDR3 sequences, approximately 15% seen once; the top ten hold 15% to 18%. The material sequenced was blood. The source is a man aged 50 or older with Graves' hyperthyroidism.

This clonotype was observed a few times. This chain links TRBV4-1 with TRBJ1-5; no clear D. Trimming took 1 base from V and 3 from J, leaving 7 bases between them. CDR1 is MGHRA, CDR2 YSYEKL, per germline. CDR3 size: 14 residues. The CDR3 here is CASSQGDFNQPQHF. CDR3 sequence (DNA): TGCGCCAGCAGCCAAGGTGACTTCAATCAGCCCCAGCATTTT.

This clonotype has at least ten counts. The CDR3 loop reads CASSENSSGELFF. DNA of the CDR3: TGTGCCAGCAGTGAAAATTCATCCGGGGAGCTGTTTTTT. The chain uses TRBV2 and TRBJ2-2, with D unclear. The CDR3 is 13 residues long. The V end lost 2 bases, the J end lost 6 bases, and 7 bases lay between the germline ends. The germline gives CDR1 SNHLY, CDR2 FYNNEI.

The chain recombines TRBV6-2 or TRBV6-3 with TRBJ2-1, with D possibly TRBD2 on 5 matching bases. There are 17 residues in the CDR3. Per the germline V gene, CDR1 is MNHEY and CDR2 is SVGEGT. V gave up 0 bases and J gave up 2 bases, with 14 bases separating them. Here the CDR3 reads CASSYSRLADAYNEQFF. As DNA, the CDR3 is TGTGCCAGCAGTTACTCGAGGCTAGCCGACGCCTACAATGAGCAGTTCTTC.

In regard to this clonotype: A far bigger clonotype differs at one base, so this is likely a read error. The CDR3 DNA reads TGTGCCAGCAGTTACCCCTACGAGCAGTACTTC. Translating it yields CASSYPYEQYF. The V call is TRBV13, the J call TRBJ2-7; D unresolved. Germline-derived CDR1 and CDR2 are PRHDT and FYEKMQ (reference sequence). V dropped 6 bases and J dropped 2 bases, with 5 bases sitting between them. CDR3 length equals 11 residues.

This clonotype was detected ten times or more. The V call is TRBV14, the J call TRBJ1-1; tentatively, D is TRBD1 (5 bases). The CDR3 runs 14 residues. V lost 6 bases and J lost 1, with 12 bases in between. Germline CDR1 is SGHDN and CDR2 is FVKESK. CDR3 DNA: TGTGCCAGCAGAAGAGGGGCGACGAACACTGAAGCTTTCTTT. It is translated as CASRRGATNTEAFF. The complete variable domain, with remaining parts taken from reference TRBV14 and TRBJ1-1, reads EAGVTQFPSHSVIEKGQTVTLRCDPISGHDNLYWYRRVMGKEIKFLLHFVKESKQDESGMPNNRFLAERTGGTYSTLKVQPAELEDSGVYFCASRRGATNTEAFFGQGTRLTVV.

This clonotype was counted many times. The chain links TRBV6-2 or TRBV6-3 to TRBJ2-3, with 10 bases matching TRBD2. The CDR3 is 18 residues long. The germline V gene has CDR1 MNHEY and CDR2 SVGEGT. The V and J ends lost 0 bases and 6 bases, in that order; junction bases with no gene match: 12. CDR3 in amino acids: CASSYSLRSGRARDTQYF. The DNA for the CDR3 is TGTGCCAGCAGTTACTCGCTACGGAGCGGGAGGGCCCGTGATACGCAGTATTTT.

In its sample, this clonotype was seen many times. The rearrangement uses TRBV2 and TRBJ1-6; D is undetermined. Germline V gives CDR1 SNHLY, CDR2 FYNNEI. This CDR3 comprises 16 residues. V lost 6 bases, J lost 5 bases, and 17 bases lay in between. The CDR3 loop is CASRPYIGSNNSPLHF. The CDR3 DNA is TGTGCCAGCAGACCTTACATCGGTTCTAATAATTCACCCCTCCACTTT. The whole variable domain, remainder taken from reference TRBV2 and TRBJ1-6, is EPEVTQTPSHQVTQMGQEVILRCVPISNHLYFYWYRQILGQKVEFLVSFYNNEISEKSEIFDDQFSVERPDGSNFTLKIRSTKLEDSAMYFCASRPYIGSNNSPLHFGNGTRLTVT.

The chain has TRBV7-9 and TRBJ1-1; D possibly corresponds to TRBD1 (6 bases). V shed 0 bases and J shed 0 bases, with 8 bases lying between them. The CDR3 has 15 amino acids. The germline CDR1 and CDR2 sequences are SEHNR and FQNEAQ (reference sequence). The CDR3 spells CASSLAAGVNTEAFF. The CDR3 nucleotides are TGTGCCAGCAGCTTAGCGGCAGGGGTGAACACTGAAGCTTTCTTT.

Regarding this clonotype: This sequence may be a read error, since a much larger clone differs from it by one base. This chain joins TRBV11-2 and TRBJ2-3; TRBD1 agrees at 7 bases. Germline-derived CDR1 and CDR2 are SGHAT and FQNNGV. The CDR3 covers 16 residues. This CDR3 is CASSYRDRASTDTKYF. As DNA, the CDR3 is TGTGCCAGCAGCTACCGGGACAGAGCTAGCACAGATACGAAGTATTTT.

The rearrangement joins TRBV28 to TRBJ2-7; the D gene is possibly TRBD1 (6 bases). In germline, CDR1 is MDHEN, CDR2 SYDVKM. V lost 3 bases and J 2 bases, leaving 14 bases between the germline ends. CDR3 length: 15 residues. The CDR3 DNA follows: TGTGCCAGCAGTTTTTTCCGCCAGGGGCCCTACGAGCAGTACTTC. Translation gives CASSFFRQGPYEQYF.

CDR3 bases: TGTGCCTGGAGTACTTCCGGAAATAATTCACCCCTCCACTTT. Translating gives CAWSTSGNNSPLHF. The gene calls are TRBV30 and TRBJ1-6; unclear D gene. The CDR3 covers 14 residues. From germline, CDR1 is GTSNPN and CDR2 SVGIG (reference sequence). Trimming took 2 bases from V and 5 from J, leaving 10 bases between them.

This chain uses TRBV30 with TRBJ1-1; no clear D. Looked up from germline, CDR1 is GTSNPN and CDR2 is SVGIG (reference sequence). The CDR3 totals 12 residues. Trimming shortened V by 2 bases and J by 4 bases, and 8 bases separated the two germline ends. The CDR3 region has the DNA TGTGCCTGGAGTTACGGCGGCACTGAAGCTTTCTTT. Protein product: CAWSYGGTEAFF.

This clonotype was seen a handful of times. This chain joins TRBV6-1 and TRBJ1-2; D uncertain. This CDR3 is 18 amino acids long. Germline V gene data show CDR1 as MNHNS and CDR2 as SASEGT. Trimming took off 4 bases at V and 7 bases at J, with 28 bases between the two ends. CDR3 nucleotide sequence: TGTGCCAGCAGTGGGGTATTGCACTCCGGACGAACAAGTGGTGGCTACACCTTC. The encoded protein is CASSGVLHSGRTSGGYTF.

This clonotype was observed many times. The gene calls are TRBV2 and TRBJ2-3; 9 positions agree with TRBD2. J was trimmed by 1 base and V by 6 bases; bases with no gene match: 2. The CDR3 extends over 14 amino acids. Germline lookup yields CDR1 SNHLY and CDR2 FYNNEI. DNA for the CDR3: TGTGCCAGCAGCGTAGCGGGAGGCACAGATACGCAGTATTTT. It specifies CASSVAGGTDTQYF.